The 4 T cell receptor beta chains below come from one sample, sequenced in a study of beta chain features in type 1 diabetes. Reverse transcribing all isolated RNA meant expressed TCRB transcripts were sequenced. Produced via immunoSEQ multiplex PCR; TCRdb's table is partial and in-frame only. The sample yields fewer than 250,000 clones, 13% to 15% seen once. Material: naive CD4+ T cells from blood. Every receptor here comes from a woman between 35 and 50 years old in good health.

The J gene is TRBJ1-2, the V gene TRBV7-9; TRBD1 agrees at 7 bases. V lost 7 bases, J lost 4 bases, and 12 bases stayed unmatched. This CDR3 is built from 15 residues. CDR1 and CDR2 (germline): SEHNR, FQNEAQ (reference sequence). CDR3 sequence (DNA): TGTGCCAGCAACCTAGGGTTGCCAGGGGGCTATGGCTACACCTTC. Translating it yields CASNLGLPGGYGYTF.

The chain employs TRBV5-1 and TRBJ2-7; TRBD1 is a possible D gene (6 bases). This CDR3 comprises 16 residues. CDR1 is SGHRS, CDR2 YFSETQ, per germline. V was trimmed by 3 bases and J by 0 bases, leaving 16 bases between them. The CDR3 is CASSWRTAMSSYEQYF. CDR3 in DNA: TGCGCCAGCAGCTGGCGGACAGCGATGAGCTCCTACGAGCAGTACTTC.

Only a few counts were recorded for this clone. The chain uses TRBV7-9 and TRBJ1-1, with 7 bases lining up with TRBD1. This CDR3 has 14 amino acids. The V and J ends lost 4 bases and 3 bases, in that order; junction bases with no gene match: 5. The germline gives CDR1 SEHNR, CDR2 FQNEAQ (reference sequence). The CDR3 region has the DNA TGTGCCAGCAGCTCCGGGCAGGGGGACACTGAAGCTTTCTTT. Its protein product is CASSSGQGDTEAFF.

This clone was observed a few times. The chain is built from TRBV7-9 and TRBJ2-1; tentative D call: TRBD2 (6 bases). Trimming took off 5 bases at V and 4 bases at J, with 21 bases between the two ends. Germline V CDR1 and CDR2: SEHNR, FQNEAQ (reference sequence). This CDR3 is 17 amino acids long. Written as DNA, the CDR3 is TGTGCCAGCAGCCCTTTTAATCCGGGACTGACATACAATGAGCAGTTCTTC. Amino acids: CASSPFNPGLTYNEQFF.